The rows below give T cell receptor beta chains drawn from one sample of a study of blood T cell repertoires in COVID-19. TCRdb's table, derived via immunoSEQ multiplex PCR, lists solely in-frame clones and lacks some. The sample shows about 400,000 clones, roughly 90% of them seen only once. The specimen was peripheral blood. The receptors originated from a man in his forties with acute or convalescent COVID-19. CDR3s leave out the opening cysteine and the closing phenylalanine or tryptophan. Each record gives: J gene, CDR3 length, V gene, CDR3 protein.

j_call: TRBJ2-2
cdr3_length: 14
v_call: TRBV7-2
cdr3_aa: ASSLEQGANTGELF

j_call: TRBJ2-7
cdr3_length: 12
v_call: TRBV29-1
cdr3_aa: SVDSPQGGSEQY

j_call: TRBJ2-7
cdr3_length: 6
v_call: TRBV6-4
cdr3_aa: ALYEQY

j_call: TRBJ1-1
cdr3_length: 13
v_call: TRBV4-3
cdr3_aa: ASSQDFSGGTEAF

j_call: TRBJ1-2
cdr3_length: 13
v_call: TRBV4-1
cdr3_aa: ASSPGQGANYGYT

j_call: TRBJ1-1
cdr3_length: 12
v_call: TRBV10-3
cdr3_aa: AISEVEEDTEAF

j_call: TRBJ2-7
cdr3_length: 14
v_call: TRBV28
cdr3_aa: ASSSYGTSGRGEQY

j_call: TRBJ2-7
cdr3_length: 12
v_call: TRBV3-1/TRBV3-2
cdr3_aa: ASSRWDSFYEQY

j_call: TRBJ2-2
cdr3_length: 10
v_call: TRBV6-2/TRBV6-3
cdr3_aa: ASSSRTGELF

j_call: TRBJ2-1
cdr3_length: 12
v_call: TRBV3-1/TRBV3-2
cdr3_aa: ASSQSDRGDEQF

j_call: TRBJ2-5
cdr3_length: 15
v_call: TRBV7-2
cdr3_aa: ASSLPYANPTQETQY

j_call: TRBJ2-5
cdr3_length: 11
v_call: TRBV28
cdr3_aa: ASTKQGFETQY

j_call: TRBJ2-1
cdr3_length: 14
v_call: TRBV9
cdr3_aa: ASSPTLAGSYNEQF

j_call: TRBJ2-1
cdr3_length: 13
v_call: TRBV19
cdr3_aa: ASSSSGTGFNEQF

j_call: TRBJ2-1
cdr3_length: 15
v_call: TRBV10-3
cdr3_aa: AISGPPGTSASGEQF

j_call: TRBJ2-7
cdr3_length: 11
v_call: TRBV30
cdr3_aa: AWSLAWGDEQY

j_call: TRBJ2-7
cdr3_length: 14
v_call: TRBV21-1
cdr3_aa: ASSNPLADPSYEQY

j_call: TRBJ2-7
cdr3_length: 12
v_call: TRBV5-8
cdr3_aa: ASSLLGGPYEQY

j_call: TRBJ1-4
cdr3_length: 13
v_call: TRBV5-1
cdr3_aa: ASSVGTGRLEKLF

j_call: TRBJ2-7
cdr3_length: 11
v_call: TRBV12-3/TRBV12-4
cdr3_aa: ASRSDRVYEQY

j_call: TRBJ2-5
cdr3_length: 15
v_call: TRBV3-1/TRBV3-2
cdr3_aa: ASSQVSGGPYQETQY

j_call: TRBJ1-1
cdr3_length: 11
v_call: TRBV29-1
cdr3_aa: SVEWTRGTEAF

j_call: TRBJ1-4
cdr3_length: 10
v_call: TRBV21-1
cdr3_aa: ASSKRVEKLF

j_call: TRBJ1-6
cdr3_length: 12
v_call: TRBV3-1/TRBV3-2
cdr3_aa: ASAGTGESSPLH

j_call: TRBJ1-2
cdr3_length: 14
v_call: TRBV2
cdr3_aa: ASSDLEASLNYGYT

j_call: TRBJ1-3
cdr3_length: 13
v_call: TRBV7-8
cdr3_aa: ASSLARTSGNTIY

j_call: TRBJ2-1
cdr3_length: 13
v_call: TRBV5-1
cdr3_aa: ASSLARGTYNEQF

j_call: TRBJ1-3
cdr3_length: 18
v_call: TRBV3-1/TRBV3-2
cdr3_aa: ASSRRLLGQQKISGNTIY

j_call: TRBJ1-1
cdr3_length: 13
v_call: TRBV28
cdr3_aa: ASRLIQGGHTEAF

j_call: TRBJ2-1
cdr3_length: 10
v_call: TRBV28
cdr3_aa: ASIDYFNEQF